Described below is a single T cell receptor (beta chain) sequence and its context. The method was immunoSEQ multiplex PCR; TCRdb's version includes in-frame clones alone and lacks a portion of them. The table shows 60,000 to 90,000 clones, with about 97% occurring only once. The sample is drawn from a study of technical replicates of blood from several donors. V lost 5 bases and J lost 1, with 8 bases in between. The CDR3 length is 13 residues. The germline V gene has CDR1 LNHDA and CDR2 SQIVND (reference sequence). Material: T cells isolated from PBMCs. The genes are TRBV19 and TRBJ1-1, with D possibly TRBD1 on 6 matching bases. The receptor was derived from a human donor in good health. Written as DNA, the CDR3 is TGTGCCAGTAGTGTACAGGGGAACACTGAAGCTTTCTTT. Its protein product is CASSVQGNTEAFF.